The 14 T cell receptor beta chains below come from one sample, sequenced in a study of OX40 agonist ivuxolimab in advanced cancers. The table came from immunoSEQ multiplex PCR; TCRdb's copy has only in-frame clones and leaves some out. The sample includes under 40,000 clones, under 90% of them seen just once. The specimen comprised CD4+ or CD8+ T cells sorted from blood, sampled in a trial of the OX40 agonist ivuxolimab. Receptors originate from an adult with an advanced solid tumor such as melanoma, head and neck, liver or kidney cancer.

The chain uses TRBV29-1 and TRBJ1-1, with D possibly being TRBD1 (5 bases). CDR3 length equals 15 residues. Germline values: CDR1 SQVTM, CDR2 ANQGSEA. V gave up 6 bases and J gave up 0 bases, with 17 bases separating them. CDR3: CSVGPGWAMNTEAFF. The CDR3 DNA reads as TGCAGCGTCGGGCCAGGGTGGGCTATGAACACTGAAGCTTTCTTT. Complete variable domain (other parts from reference TRBV29-1 and TRBJ1-1): SAVISQKPSRDICQRGTSLTIQCQVDSQVTMMFWYRQQPGQSLTLIATANQGSEATYESGFVIDKFPISRPNLTFSTLTVSNMSPEDSSIYLCSVGPGWAMNTEAFFGQGTRLTVV.

The table lists this clone with a count of one. The chain joins TRBV5-8 to TRBJ2-3; maybe TRBD2 (5 bases). Trimming removed 4 bases at V and 1 base at J, with 13 bases between. In germline, CDR1 is SGHTS, CDR2 YDEGEE. The CDR3 contains 15 residues. For the CDR3, the DNA is TGTGCCAGCAGCCCTGGGGAGTTAGGCACAGATACGCAGTATTTT. Its translation: CASSPGELGTDTQYF.

The J gene is TRBJ2-2, the V gene TRBV18, with 7 bases identical to TRBD1. Germline CDR1 reads KGHSH; CDR2 reads LQKENI. The CDR3 is made up of 14 amino acids. Trimming at V came to 2 bases and at J to 3 bases, leaving 0 bases not matched to a gene. The CDR3: CASSPDRDTGELFF. DNA for the CDR3: TGTGCCAGCTCACCAGACAGGGACACCGGGGAGCTGTTTTTT.

The rearrangement joins TRBV19 to TRBJ2-1, with 8 nucleotides matching TRBD2. There are 14 residues in the CDR3. Trimming at V came to 9 bases and at J to 1 base, leaving 5 bases not matched to a gene. CDR1 is LNHDA, CDR2 SQIVND, per germline (reference sequence). This CDR3 is CASGLAASYNEQFF. The CDR3 region has the DNA TGTGCCAGCGGACTAGCAGCATCCTACAATGAGCAGTTCTTC.

This clone was seen a few times. The V gene is TRBV7-2, the J gene TRBJ2-1; 10 nucleotides align to TRBD2. This CDR3 is 16 amino acids long. V gave up 5 bases and J gave up 0 bases; unmatched junction bases: 4. Per the germline V gene, CDR1 is SGHTA and CDR2 is FQGNSA. The CDR3 bases are TGTGCCAGCAGCCTCTCTAGCGGGGGCTCCTACAATGAGCAGTTCTTC. It yields the protein CASSLSSGGSYNEQFF. The full variable domain, in which reference TRBV7-2 and TRBJ2-1 provide the parts outside the CDR3, is GAGVSQSPSNKVTEKGKDVELRCDPISGHTALYWYRQSLGQGLEFLIYFQGNSAPDKSGLPSDRFSAERTGGSVSTLTIQRTQQEDSAVYLCASSLSSGGSYNEQFFGPGTRLTVL.

DNA of the CDR3: TGTGCCAGCAGCCCCAGGCGGGAACCGAACACTGAAGCTTTCTTT. Protein: CASSPRREPNTEAFF. This chain uses TRBV14 with TRBJ1-1; D is undetermined. The ends were cut back, 4 bases at V and 1 base at J, with 13 bases in the middle. The CDR3 loop spans 15 amino acids. CDR1 is SGHDN and CDR2 is FVKESK in the germline V gene.

This chain links TRBV6-5 with TRBJ1-2; TRBD1 might be the D (5 bases). The V gene lost 8 bases and the J gene lost 7 bases, with 14 bases spanning the gap. This CDR3 is 12 amino acids long. Germline V gene sequence: CDR1 MNHEY, CDR2 SVGAGI. CDR3 sequence reads: CASRDGSLGYTF. The CDR3 coding sequence is TGTGCCAGCCGGGACGGCTCCCTTGGCTACACCTTC.

The chain joins TRBV11-2 to TRBJ1-2; D is perhaps TRBD1 (6 bases). The CDR3 is 15 amino acids. The ends were cut back, 4 bases at V and 5 bases at J, with 17 bases in the middle. Per the germline V gene, CDR1 is SGHAT and CDR2 is FQNNGV. CDR3 protein: CASSSPEGESYGYTF. In nucleotides, the CDR3 is TGTGCCAGCAGCTCCCCCGAGGGGGAGAGTTATGGCTACACCTTC.

The CDR3 nucleotides read TGTGCCAGCAGCTTAGATAGCCGGGACAGCTACGAGCAGTACTTC. It translates to CASSLDSRDSYEQYF. This chain connects TRBV7-6 to TRBJ2-7, with 7 bases matching TRBD1. The length of the CDR3 is 15 residues. Losses at the gene ends were 1 base for V and 3 bases for J; bases not matched to a gene: 6. CDR1 is SGHVS, CDR2 FNYEAQ, per germline.

As to this clone: The germline gene is not matched at one end of the junction; a read error may be the cause. The chain links TRBV27 to TRBJ2-2; 8 nucleotides agree with TRBD1. In germline, CDR1 is MNHEY, CDR2 SMNVEV (reference sequence). The CDR3 sequence is 15 residues long. CDR3 nucleotides: TGTGCCAGCAGTATATCAGGGGGCTTTAACGGGGAGCTGTTTTTT. Translation: CASSISGGFNGELFF.

The CDR3 sequence: CASSFSGLAATDTQYF. DNA of the CDR3: TGTGCCAGCTCATTCTCGGGACTAGCGGCCACAGATACGCAGTATTTT. V is TRBV18 and J is TRBJ2-3; the match to TRBD2 covers 11 bases. The germline V gene encodes CDR1 KGHSH and CDR2 LQKENI. The CDR3 is 16 amino acids. V lost 5 bases and J lost 2; bases outside the gene matches: 6.

This sequence joins TRBV27 and TRBJ1-5; no clear D. Germline CDR1 reads MNHEY; CDR2 reads SMNVEV (reference sequence). V lost 5 bases and J 2 bases, leaving 13 bases between the germline ends. There are 15 residues in the CDR3. The CDR3 protein is CASSAEWGGNQPQHF. The CDR3 DNA sequence: TGTGCCAGCAGTGCCGAGTGGGGTGGCAATCAGCCCCAGCATTTT.

The rearrangement uses TRBV7-2 and TRBJ1-2; TRBD1 aligns across 8 bases. The CDR3 runs 15 residues. Germline CDR1 SGHTA, CDR2 FQGNSA. J was trimmed by 7 bases and V by 7 bases; bases with no gene match: 14. The CDR3 region is CASILISQGASGYTF. The CDR3 DNA follows: TGTGCCAGCATCCTTATCTCCCAGGGGGCTAGTGGCTACACCTTC.

This chain joins TRBV9 and TRBJ2-7, with D perhaps TRBD2 (5 bases). Trimming pared 1 base from V and 3 bases from J, leaving 8 bases between. Germline V lookup: CDR1 SGDLS, CDR2 YYNGEE. The CDR3 runs 13 residues. The CDR3 is CASSVSGNYEQYF. CDR3 nucleotides: TGTGCCAGCAGCGTAAGCGGTAACTACGAGCAGTACTTC. Drawing the rest from reference TRBV9 and TRBJ2-7, the complete variable domain is DSGVTQTPKHLITATGQRVTLRCSPRSGDLSVYWYQQSLDQGLQFLIQYYNGEERAKGNILERFSAQQFPDLHSELNLSSLELGDSALYFCASSVSGNYEQYFGPGTRLTVT.